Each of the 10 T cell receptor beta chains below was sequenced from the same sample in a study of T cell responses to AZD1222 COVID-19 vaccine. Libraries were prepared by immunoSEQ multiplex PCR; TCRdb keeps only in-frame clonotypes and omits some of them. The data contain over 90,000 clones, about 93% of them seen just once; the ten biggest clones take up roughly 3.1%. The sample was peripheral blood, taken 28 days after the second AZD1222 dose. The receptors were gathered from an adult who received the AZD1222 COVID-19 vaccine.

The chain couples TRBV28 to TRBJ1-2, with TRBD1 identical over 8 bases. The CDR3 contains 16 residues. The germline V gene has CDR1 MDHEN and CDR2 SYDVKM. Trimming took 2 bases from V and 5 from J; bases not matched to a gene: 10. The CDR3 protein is CASSLRAGGVGYGYTF. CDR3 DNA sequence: TGTGCCAGCAGTTTAAGGGCAGGGGGCGTAGGGTATGGCTACACCTTC.

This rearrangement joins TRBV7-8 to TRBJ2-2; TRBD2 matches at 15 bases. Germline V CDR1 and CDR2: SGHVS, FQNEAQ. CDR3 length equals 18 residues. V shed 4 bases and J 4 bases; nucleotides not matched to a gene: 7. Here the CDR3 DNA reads TGTGCCAGCAGCTCCCCGGGACTAGCGGGGGGCCGCACCGGGGAGCTGTTTTTT. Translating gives CASSSPGLAGGRTGELFF.

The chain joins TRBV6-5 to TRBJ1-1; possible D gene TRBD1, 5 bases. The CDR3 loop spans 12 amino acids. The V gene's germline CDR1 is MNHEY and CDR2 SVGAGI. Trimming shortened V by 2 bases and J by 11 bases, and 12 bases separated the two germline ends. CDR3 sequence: CASSYKRGAAFF. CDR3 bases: TGTGCCAGCAGTTACAAGAGGGGTGCGGCTTTCTTT.

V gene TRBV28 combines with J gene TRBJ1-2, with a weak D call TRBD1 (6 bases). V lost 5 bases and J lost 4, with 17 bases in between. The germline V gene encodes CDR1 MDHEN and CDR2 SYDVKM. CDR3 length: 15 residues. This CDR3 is CASSAPGTTFYGYTF. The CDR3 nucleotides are TGTGCCAGCAGTGCTCCTGGGACAACATTCTATGGCTACACCTTC.

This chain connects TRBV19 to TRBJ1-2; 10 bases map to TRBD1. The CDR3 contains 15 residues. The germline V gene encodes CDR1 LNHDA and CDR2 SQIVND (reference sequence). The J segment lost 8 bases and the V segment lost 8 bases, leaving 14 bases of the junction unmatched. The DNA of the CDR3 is TGTGCCAGTCGGCCGGGGGACAGGGGAAAAGGAGGCTACACCTTC. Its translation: CASRPGDRGKGGYTF.

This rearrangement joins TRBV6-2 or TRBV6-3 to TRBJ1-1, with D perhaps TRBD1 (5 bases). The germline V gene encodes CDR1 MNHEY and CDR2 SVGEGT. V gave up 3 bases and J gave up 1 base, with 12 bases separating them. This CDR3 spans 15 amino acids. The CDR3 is CASSYSGSQNTEAFF. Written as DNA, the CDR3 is TGTGCCAGCAGTTATTCAGGGTCCCAGAACACTGAAGCTTTCTTT.

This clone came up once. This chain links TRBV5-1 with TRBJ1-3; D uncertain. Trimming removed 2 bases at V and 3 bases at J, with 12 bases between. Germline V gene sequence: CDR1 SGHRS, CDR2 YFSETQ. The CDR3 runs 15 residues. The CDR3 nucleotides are TGCGCCAGCAGCTTCTTTGGGGAAAGTGGAAACACCATATATTTT. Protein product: CASSFFGESGNTIYF. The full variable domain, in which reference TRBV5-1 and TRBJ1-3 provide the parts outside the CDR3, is KAGVTQTPRYLIKTRGQQVTLSCSPISGHRSVSWYQQTPGQGLQFLFEYFSETQRNKGNFPGRFSGRQFSNSRSEMNVSTLELGDSALYLCASSFFGESGNTIYFGEGSWLTVV.

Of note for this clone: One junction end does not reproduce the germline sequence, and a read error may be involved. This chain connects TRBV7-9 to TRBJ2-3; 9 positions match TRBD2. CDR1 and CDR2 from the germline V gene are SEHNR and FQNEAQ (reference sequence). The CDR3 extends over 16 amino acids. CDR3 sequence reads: CASSLVYGTSKDTQYF. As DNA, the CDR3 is TGTGCCAGCAGCTTAGTGTACGGGACTAGCAAAGATACGCAGTATTTT. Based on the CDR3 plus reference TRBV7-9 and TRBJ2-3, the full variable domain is DTGVSQNPRHKITKRGQNVTFRCDPISEHNRLYWYRQTLGQGPEFLTYFQNEAQLEKSRLLSDRFSAERPKGSFSTLEIQRTEQGDSAMYLCASSLVYGTSKDTQYFGPGTRLTVL.

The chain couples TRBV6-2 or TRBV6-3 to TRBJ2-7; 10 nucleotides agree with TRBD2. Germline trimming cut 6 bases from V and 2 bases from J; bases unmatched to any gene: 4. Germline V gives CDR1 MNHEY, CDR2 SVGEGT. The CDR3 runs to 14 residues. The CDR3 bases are TGTGCCAGCAGCCGAAGCGGGGGGGCCTACGAGCAGTACTTC. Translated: CASSRSGGAYEQYF.

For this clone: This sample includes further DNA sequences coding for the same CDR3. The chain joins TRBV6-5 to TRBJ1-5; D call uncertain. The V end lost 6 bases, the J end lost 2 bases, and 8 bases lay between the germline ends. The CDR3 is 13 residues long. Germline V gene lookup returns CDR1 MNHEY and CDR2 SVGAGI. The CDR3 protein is CASSRVGNQPQHF. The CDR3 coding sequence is TGTGCCAGCAGCAGAGTGGGCAATCAGCCCCAGCATTTT.